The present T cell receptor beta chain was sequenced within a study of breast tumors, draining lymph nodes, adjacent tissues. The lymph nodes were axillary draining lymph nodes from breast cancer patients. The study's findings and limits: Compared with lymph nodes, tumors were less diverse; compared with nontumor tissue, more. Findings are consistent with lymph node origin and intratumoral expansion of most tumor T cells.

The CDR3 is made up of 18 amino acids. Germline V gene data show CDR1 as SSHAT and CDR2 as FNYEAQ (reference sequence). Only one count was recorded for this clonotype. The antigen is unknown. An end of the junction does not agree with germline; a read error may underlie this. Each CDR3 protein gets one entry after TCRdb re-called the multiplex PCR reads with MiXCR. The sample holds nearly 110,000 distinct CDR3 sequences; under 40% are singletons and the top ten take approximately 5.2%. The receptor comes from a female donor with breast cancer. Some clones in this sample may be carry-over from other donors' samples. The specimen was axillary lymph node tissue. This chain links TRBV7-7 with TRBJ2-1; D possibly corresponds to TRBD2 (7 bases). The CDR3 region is CASSSVGLRGARSNEQFF. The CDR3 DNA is TGTGCTAGCAGCTCAGTAGGACTCCGGGGGGCCCGCAGCAATGAGCAGTTCTTC.